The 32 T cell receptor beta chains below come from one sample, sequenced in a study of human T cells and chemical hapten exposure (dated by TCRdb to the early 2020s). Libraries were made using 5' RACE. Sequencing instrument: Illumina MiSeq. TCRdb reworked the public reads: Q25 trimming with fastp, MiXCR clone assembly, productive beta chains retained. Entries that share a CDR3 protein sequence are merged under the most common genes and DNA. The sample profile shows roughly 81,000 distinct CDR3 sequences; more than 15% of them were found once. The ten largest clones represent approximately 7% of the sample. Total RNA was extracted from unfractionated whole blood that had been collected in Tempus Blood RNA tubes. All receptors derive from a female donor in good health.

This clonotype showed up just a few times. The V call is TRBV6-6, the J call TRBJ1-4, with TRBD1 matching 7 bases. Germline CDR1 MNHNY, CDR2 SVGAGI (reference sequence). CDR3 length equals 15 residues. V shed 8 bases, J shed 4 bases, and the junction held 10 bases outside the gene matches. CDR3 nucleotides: TGTGCCAGCCTGAGGGACAGCGGGGGTAATGAAAAACTGTTTTTT. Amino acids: CASLRDSGGNEKLFF.

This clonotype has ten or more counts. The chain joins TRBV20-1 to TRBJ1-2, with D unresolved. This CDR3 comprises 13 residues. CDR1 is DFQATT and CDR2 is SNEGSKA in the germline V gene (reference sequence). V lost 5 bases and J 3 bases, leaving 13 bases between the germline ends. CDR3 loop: CSASAGGYYGYTF. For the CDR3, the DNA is TGCAGTGCTTCAGCGGGAGGGTACTATGGCTACACCTTC.

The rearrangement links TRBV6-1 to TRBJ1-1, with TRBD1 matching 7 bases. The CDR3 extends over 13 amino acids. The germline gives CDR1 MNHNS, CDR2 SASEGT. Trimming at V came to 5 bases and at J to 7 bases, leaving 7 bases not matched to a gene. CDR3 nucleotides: TGTGCCAGCAGTCAAGGGGGCGAGGGTGAAGCTTTCTTT. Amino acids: CASSQGGEGEAFF.

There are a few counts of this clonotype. This CDR3 reads CASKQRGRQLYGYTF. Here the CDR3 DNA reads TGTGCCAGCAAGCAAAGGGGGAGACAACTCTATGGCTACACCTTC. The chain carries TRBV6-1 and TRBJ1-2; D perhaps matches TRBD1 (6 bases). V lost 7 bases to trimming and J lost 4 bases, with 19 bases between them. This CDR3 has 15 amino acids. In germline, CDR1 is MNHNS, CDR2 SASEGT.

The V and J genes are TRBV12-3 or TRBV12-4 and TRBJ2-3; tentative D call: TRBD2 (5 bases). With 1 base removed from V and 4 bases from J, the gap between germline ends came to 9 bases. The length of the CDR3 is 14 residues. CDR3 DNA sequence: TGTGCCAGCAGTTTAGTCCTAGCCGCAGATACGCAGTATTTT. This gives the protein CASSLVLAADTQYF.

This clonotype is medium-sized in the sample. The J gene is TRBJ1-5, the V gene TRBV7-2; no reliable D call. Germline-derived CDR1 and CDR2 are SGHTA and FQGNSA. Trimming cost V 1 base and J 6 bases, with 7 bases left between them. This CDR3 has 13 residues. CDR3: CASSLEGAQPQHF. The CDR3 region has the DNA TGTGCCAGCAGCTTAGAGGGCGCTCAGCCCCAGCATTTT.

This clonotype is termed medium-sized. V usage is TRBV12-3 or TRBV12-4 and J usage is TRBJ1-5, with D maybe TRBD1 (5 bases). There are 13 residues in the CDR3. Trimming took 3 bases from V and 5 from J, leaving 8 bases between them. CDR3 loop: CASSLGLDQPQHF. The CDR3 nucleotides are TGTGCCAGCAGTTTGGGGCTGGATCAGCCCCAGCATTTT.

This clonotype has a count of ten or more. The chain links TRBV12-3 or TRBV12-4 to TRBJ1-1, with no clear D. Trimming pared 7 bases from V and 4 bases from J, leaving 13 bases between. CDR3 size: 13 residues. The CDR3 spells CASTGTMGTEAFF. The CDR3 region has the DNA TGTGCCAGCACCGGCACCATGGGCACTGAAGCTTTCTTT.

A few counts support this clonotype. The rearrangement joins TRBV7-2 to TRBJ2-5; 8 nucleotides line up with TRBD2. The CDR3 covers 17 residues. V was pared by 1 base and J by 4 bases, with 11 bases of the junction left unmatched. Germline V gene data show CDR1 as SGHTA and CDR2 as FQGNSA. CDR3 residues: CASSLVARGGRGETQYF. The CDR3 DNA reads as TGTGCCAGCAGCTTAGTGGCTCGGGGGGGCCGGGGAGAGACCCAGTACTTC. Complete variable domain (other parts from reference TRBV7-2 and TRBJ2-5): GAGVSQSPSNKVTEKGKDVELRCDPISGHTALYWYRQSLGQGLEFLIYFQGNSAPDKSGLPSDRFSAERTGGSVSTLTIQRTQQEDSAVYLCASSLVARGGRGETQYFGPGTRLLVL.

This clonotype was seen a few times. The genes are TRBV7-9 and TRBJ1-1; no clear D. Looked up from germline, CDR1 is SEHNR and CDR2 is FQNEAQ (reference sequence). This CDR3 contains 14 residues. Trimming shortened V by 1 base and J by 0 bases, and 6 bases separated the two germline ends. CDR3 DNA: TGTGCCAGCAGCTTAGACGGCTTGAACACTGAAGCTTTCTTT. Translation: CASSLDGLNTEAFF.

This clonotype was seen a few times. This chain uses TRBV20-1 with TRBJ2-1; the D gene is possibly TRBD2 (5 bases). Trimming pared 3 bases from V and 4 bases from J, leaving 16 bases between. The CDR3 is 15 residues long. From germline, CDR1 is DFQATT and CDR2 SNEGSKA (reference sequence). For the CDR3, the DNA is TGCAGTGCTAGGGCCCCCCATGGGAGTTACAATGAGCAGTTCTTC. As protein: CSARAPHGSYNEQFF.

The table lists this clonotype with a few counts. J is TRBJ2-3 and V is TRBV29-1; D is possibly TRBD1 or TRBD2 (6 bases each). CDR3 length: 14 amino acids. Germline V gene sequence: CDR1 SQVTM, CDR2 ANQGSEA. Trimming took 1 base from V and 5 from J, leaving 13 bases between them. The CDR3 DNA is TGCAGCGTTGAAGGGGGGGCAGGGGTAGATACGCAGTATTTT. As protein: CSVEGGAGVDTQYF.

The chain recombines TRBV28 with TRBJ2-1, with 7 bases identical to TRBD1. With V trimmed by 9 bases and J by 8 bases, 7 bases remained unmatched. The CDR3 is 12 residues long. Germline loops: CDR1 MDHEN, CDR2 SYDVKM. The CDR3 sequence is CASKRQGYEQFF. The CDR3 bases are TGTGCCAGTAAAAGACAGGGCTATGAGCAGTTCTTC.

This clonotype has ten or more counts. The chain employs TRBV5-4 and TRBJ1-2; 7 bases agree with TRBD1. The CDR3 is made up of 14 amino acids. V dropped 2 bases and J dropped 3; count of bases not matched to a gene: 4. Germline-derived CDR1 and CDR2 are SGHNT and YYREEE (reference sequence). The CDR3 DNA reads TGTGCCAGCAGCTTAATAGACAGGGACTATGGCTACACCTTC. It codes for CASSLIDRDYGYTF.

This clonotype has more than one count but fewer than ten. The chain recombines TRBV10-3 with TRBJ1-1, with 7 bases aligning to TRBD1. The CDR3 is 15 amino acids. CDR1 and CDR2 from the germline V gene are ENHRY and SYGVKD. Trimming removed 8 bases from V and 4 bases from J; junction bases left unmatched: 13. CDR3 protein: CAIRETTGEGTEAFF. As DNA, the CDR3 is TGTGCCATCCGGGAGACTACAGGGGAGGGCACTGAAGCTTTCTTT.

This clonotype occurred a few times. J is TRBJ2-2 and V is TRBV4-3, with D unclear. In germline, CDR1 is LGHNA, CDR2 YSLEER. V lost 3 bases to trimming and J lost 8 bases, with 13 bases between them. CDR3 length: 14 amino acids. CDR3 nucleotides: TGCGCCAGCAGCCAGCTGCGTGACGAAGGGGAGCTGTTTTTT. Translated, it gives CASSQLRDEGELFF.

CDR3 residues: CASSLGGLPTYNEQFF. The CDR3 DNA reads TGCGCCAGCAGCTTGGGAGGACTACCTACCTACAATGAGCAGTTCTTC. The chain joins TRBV5-1 to TRBJ2-1; D possibly corresponds to TRBD2 (6 bases). CDR1 SGHRS and CDR2 YFSETQ come from the germline V gene. Trimming shortened V by 0 bases and J by 2 bases, and 12 bases separated the two germline ends. CDR3 length: 16 residues.

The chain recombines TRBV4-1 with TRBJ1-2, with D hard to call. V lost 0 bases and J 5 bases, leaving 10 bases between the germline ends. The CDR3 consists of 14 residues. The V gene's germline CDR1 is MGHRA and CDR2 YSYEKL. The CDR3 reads CASSQDLVRYGYTF. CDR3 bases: TGCGCCAGCAGCCAAGATTTGGTGCGGTATGGCTACACCTTC.

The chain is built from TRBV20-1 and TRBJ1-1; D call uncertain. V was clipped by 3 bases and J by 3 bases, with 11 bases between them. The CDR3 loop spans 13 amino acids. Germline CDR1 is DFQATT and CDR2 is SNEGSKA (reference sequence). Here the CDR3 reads CSASYRSHTEAFF. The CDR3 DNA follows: TGCAGTGCTAGTTACAGATCCCACACTGAAGCTTTCTTT.

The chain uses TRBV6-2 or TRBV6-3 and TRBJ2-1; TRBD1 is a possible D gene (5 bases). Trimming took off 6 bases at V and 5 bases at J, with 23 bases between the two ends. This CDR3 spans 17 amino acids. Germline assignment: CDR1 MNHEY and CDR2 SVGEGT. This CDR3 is CASRLSRGWQGNNEQFF. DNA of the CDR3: TGTGCCAGCAGACTATCCCGAGGTTGGCAGGGAAACAATGAGCAGTTCTTC.

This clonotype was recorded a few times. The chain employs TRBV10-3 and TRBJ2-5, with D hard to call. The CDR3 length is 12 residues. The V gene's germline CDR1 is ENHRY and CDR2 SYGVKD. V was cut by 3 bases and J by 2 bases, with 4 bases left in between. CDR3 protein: CAISDKQETQYF. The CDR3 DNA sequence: TGTGCCATCAGTGACAAACAAGAGACCCAGTACTTC.

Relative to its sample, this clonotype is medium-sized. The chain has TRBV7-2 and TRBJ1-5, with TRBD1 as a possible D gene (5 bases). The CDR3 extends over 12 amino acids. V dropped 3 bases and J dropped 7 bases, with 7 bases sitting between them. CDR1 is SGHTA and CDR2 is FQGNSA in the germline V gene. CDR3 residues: CASSFGGQPQHF. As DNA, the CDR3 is TGTGCCAGCAGCTTTGGGGGACAGCCCCAGCATTTT.

The chain's CDR3 is CALRGAGQGHNEQFF. CDR3 coding DNA: TGTGCCTTAAGGGGGGCCGGACAGGGCCACAATGAGCAGTTCTTC. The V and J genes are TRBV30 and TRBJ2-1; TRBD1 matches 8 bases. The CDR3 has 15 amino acids. CDR1 and CDR2 (germline): GTSNPN, SVGIG (reference sequence). Trimming cost V 7 bases and J 5 bases; bases outside gene matches: 13.

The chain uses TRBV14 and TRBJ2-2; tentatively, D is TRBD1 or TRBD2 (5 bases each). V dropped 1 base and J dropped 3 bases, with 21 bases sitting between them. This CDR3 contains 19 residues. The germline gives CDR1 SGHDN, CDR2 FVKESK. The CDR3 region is CASSQGGSSARRYTGELFF. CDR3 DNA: TGTGCCAGCAGCCAAGGGGGGAGTAGCGCTCGACGTTACACCGGGGAGCTGTTTTTT.

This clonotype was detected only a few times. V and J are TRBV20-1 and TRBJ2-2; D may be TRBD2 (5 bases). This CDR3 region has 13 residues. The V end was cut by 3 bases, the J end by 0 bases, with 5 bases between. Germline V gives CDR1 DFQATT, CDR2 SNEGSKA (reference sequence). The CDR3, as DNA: TGCAGTGCTAGCGGGGCGAACACCGGGGAGCTGTTTTTT. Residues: CSASGANTGELFF.

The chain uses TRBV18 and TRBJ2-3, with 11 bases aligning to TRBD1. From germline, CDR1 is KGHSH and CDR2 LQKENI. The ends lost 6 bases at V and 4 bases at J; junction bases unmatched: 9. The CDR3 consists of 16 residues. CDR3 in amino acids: CASSSVGTGGSDTQYF. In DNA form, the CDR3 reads TGTGCCAGCTCGTCGGTGGGGACAGGGGGATCAGATACGCAGTATTTT. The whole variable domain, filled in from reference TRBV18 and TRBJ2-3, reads NAGVMQNPRHLVRRRGQEARLRCSPMKGHSHVYWYRQLPEEGLKFMVYLQKENIIDESGMPKERFSAEFPKEGPSILRIQQVVRGDSAAYFCASSSVGTGGSDTQYFGPGTRLTVL.

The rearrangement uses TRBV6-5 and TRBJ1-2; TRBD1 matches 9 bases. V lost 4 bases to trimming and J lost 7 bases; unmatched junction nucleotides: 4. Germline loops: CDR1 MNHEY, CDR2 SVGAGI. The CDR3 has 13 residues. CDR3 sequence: CASSWGQGGGYTF. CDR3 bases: TGTGCCAGCAGTTGGGGACAGGGAGGTGGCTACACCTTC.

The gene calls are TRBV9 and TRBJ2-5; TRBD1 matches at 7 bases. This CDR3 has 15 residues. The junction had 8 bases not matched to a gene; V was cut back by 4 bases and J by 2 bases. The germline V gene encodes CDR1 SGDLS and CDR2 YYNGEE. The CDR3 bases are TGTGCCAGCAGCCGGATCCCGACAGGGCAAGAGACCCAGTACTTC. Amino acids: CASSRIPTGQETQYF.

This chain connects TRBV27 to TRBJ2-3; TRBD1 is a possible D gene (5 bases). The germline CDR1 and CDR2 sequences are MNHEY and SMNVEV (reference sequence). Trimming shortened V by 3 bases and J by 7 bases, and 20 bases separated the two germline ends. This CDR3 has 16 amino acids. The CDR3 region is CASSLSRLVGANTQYF. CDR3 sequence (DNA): TGTGCCAGCAGTTTGAGTAGACTCGTAGGGGCAAATACGCAGTATTTT.

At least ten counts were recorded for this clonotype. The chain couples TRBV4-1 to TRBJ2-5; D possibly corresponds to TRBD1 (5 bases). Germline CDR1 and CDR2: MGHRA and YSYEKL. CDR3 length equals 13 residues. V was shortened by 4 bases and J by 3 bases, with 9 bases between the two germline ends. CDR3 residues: CASSPRQKETQYF. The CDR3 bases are TGCGCCAGCAGCCCCAGACAGAAAGAGACCCAGTACTTC.

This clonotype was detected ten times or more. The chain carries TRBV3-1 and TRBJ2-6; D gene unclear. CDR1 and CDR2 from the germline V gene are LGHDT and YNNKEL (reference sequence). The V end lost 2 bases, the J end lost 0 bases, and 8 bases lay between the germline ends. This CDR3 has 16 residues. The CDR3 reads CASSQLRSSGANVLTF. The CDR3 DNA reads TGTGCCAGCAGCCAACTGCGGAGCTCTGGGGCCAACGTCCTGACTTTC.

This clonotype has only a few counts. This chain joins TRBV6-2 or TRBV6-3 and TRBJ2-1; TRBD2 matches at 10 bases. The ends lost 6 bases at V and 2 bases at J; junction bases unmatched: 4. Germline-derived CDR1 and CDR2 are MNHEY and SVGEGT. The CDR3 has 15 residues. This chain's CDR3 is CASRSGGAPYNEQFF. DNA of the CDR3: TGTGCCAGCAGGAGCGGGGGGGCCCCCTACAATGAGCAGTTCTTC.